The entry below describes one TCR beta chain. Antigen specificity is unknown. This sample was taken from a study of cytomegalovirus exposure and HLA in healthy donors. Notes on the study in general: Later work found most CMV-associated TCR beta chains apparently HLA-restricted.

PCR involved 60 Vbeta and 13 Jbeta primers. TCRdb's table, derived via immunoSEQ multiplex PCR, lists solely in-frame clones and lacks some. This repertoire shows roughly 130,000 clones, about 80% found once; its top ten account for over 0.95%. This CDR3 is 15 amino acids long. Per the germline V gene, CDR1 is KGHSH and CDR2 is LQKENI. Trimming took off 1 base at V and 0 bases at J, with 6 bases between the two ends. Input material: PBMCs. This TCR was sampled from a girl aged 2-15 years in good health and CMV-seronegative. J is TRBJ2-2 and V is TRBV18; D is uncertain. The CDR3 region is CASSPLVANTGELFF. CDR3 nucleotide sequence: TGTGCCAGCTCACCACTCGTCGCGAACACCGGGGAGCTGTTTTTT. The entire variable domain, with the rest obtained from reference TRBV18 and TRBJ2-2, is as follows: NAGVMQNPRHLVRRRGQEARLRCSPMKGHSHVYWYRQLPEEGLKFMVYLQKENIIDESGMPKERFSAEFPKEGPSILRIQQVVRGDSAAYFCASSPLVANTGELFFGEGSRLTVL.